This T cell receptor (beta chain) emerged from a study of tumor-infiltrating lymphocytes in primary liver carcinoma. Overall study context: These were node-negative, non-metastatic T1-T3 tumors of roughly 4 to 10 cm.

Germline DNA was extracted too, while blood RNA derived from unsorted whole blood. Enrolled patients were chronically infected with HBV and treatment-naive. Germline V gene data show CDR1 as SGHRS and CDR2 as YFSETQ. Trimming took 7 bases from V and 2 from J; bases not matched to a gene: 5. The CDR3 has 13 amino acids. About this clonotype: What it recognizes is unknown.

Study results and caveats: Top-250-clone fractions were significantly higher in tumors than in blood (p = 0.039).

The template, roughly 510 ng total RNA, yielded TCR beta cDNA made with a constant-region primer. Generation of the TCR beta libraries relied on three nested multiplex PCR rounds using slightly modified ARM-PCR. In the first two PCR rounds, TRBV1-TRBV30 forward primers were paired with a C-beta reverse primer, and each round lasted roughly 9 cycles. TCRdb reprocessed the multiplex PCR reads with MiXCR, giving one entry per CDR3 protein. The data contain fewer than 400,000 distinct CDR3 sequences, around 50% of them seen just once; the ten biggest clones take up around 15%. The sample consisted of peripheral blood. The genes are TRBV5-1 and TRBJ2-7; TRBD1 agrees at 8 bases. The clonotype originates from a woman in her 30s with primary liver carcinoma and hepatitis B virus infection. The CDR3 sequence is CASVTGGAYEQYF. CDR3 in DNA: TGCGCCAGCGTCACAGGGGGAGCCTACGAGCAGTACTTC.